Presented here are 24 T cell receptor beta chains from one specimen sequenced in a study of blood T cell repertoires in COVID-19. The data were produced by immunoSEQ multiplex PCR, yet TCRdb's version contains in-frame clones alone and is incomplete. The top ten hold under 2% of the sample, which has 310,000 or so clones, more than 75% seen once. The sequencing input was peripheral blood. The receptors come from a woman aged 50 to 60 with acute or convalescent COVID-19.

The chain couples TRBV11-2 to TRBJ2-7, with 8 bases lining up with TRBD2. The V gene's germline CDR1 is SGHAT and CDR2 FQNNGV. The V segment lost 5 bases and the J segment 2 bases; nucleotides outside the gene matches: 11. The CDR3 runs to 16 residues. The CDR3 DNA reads TGTGCCAGCAGCCCCGTGGGAGCGGGAGTTCCCTACGAGCAGTACTTC. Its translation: CASSPVGAGVPYEQYF.

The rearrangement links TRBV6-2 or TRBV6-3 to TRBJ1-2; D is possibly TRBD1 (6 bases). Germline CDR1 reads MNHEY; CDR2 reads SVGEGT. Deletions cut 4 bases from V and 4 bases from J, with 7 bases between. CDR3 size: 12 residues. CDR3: CASSSQGYGYTF. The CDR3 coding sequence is TGTGCCAGCAGTTCACAGGGCTATGGCTACACCTTC.

CDR3 nucleotides: TGTGCCAGTAGTACCGCAGGGGGCTACGAGCAGTACTTC. Residues: CASSTAGGYEQYF. The chain carries TRBV19 and TRBJ2-7; 7 nucleotides align to TRBD1. There are 13 residues in the CDR3. The germline CDR1 and CDR2 sequences are LNHDA and SQIVND (reference sequence). Trimming took 4 bases from V and 3 from J; bases not matched to a gene: 3.

The CDR3 DNA reads as TGTGCCAGTAGTCCCCCTAGCGGGAGCCACAACGAGCAGTACTTC. Translating it yields CASSPPSGSHNEQYF. This chain links TRBV19 with TRBJ2-7; 10 positions agree with TRBD2. V trimming: 5 bases; J trimming: 5 bases; junction bases outside the gene matches: 9. This CDR3 has 15 residues. From germline, CDR1 is LNHDA and CDR2 SQIVND (reference sequence).

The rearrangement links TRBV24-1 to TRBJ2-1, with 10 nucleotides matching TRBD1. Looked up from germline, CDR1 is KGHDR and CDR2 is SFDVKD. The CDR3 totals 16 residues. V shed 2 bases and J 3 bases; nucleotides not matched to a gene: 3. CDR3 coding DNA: TGTGCCACCAGTGATTCAGACAGGGGGCTCTACAATGAGCAGTTCTTC. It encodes CATSDSDRGLYNEQFF.

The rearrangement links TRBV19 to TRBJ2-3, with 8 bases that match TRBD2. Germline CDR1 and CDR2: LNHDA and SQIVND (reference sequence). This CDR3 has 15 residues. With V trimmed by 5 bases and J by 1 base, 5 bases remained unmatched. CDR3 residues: CASSLSTSGTDTQYF. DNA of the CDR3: TGTGCCAGTAGTCTGTCGACTAGCGGCACAGATACGCAGTATTTT. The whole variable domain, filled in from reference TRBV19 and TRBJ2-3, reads DGGITQSPKYLFRKEGQNVTLSCEQNLNHDAMYWYRQDPGQGLRLIYYSQIVNDFQKGDIAEGYSVSREKKESFPLTVTSAQKNPTAFYLCASSLSTSGTDTQYFGPGTRLTVL.

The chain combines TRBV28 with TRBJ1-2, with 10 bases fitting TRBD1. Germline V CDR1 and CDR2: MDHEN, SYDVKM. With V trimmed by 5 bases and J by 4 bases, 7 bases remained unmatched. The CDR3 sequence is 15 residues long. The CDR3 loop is CASSPGDRGSYGYTF. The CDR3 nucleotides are TGTGCCAGCAGTCCCGGGGACAGGGGAAGCTATGGCTACACCTTC.

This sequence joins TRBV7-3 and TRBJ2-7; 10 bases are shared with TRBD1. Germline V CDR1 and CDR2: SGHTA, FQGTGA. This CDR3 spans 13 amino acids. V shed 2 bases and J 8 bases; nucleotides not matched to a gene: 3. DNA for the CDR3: TGTGCCAGCAGCTTAGGGGACAGGGGAAAGCAGTACTTC. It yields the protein CASSLGDRGKQYF.

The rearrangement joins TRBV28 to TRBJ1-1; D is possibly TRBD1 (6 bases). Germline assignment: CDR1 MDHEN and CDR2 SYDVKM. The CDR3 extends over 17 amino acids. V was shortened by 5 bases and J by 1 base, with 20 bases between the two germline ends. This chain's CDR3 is CASSPLWLGHTNTEAFF. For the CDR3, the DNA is TGTGCCAGCAGTCCGCTCTGGCTGGGACACACGAACACTGAAGCTTTCTTT.

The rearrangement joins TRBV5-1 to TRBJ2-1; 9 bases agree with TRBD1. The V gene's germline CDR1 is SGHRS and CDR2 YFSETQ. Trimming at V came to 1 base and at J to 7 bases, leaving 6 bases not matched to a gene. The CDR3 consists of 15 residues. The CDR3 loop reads CASSLMGTGFNEQFF. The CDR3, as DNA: TGCGCCAGCAGCTTGATGGGGACAGGGTTTAATGAGCAGTTCTTC.

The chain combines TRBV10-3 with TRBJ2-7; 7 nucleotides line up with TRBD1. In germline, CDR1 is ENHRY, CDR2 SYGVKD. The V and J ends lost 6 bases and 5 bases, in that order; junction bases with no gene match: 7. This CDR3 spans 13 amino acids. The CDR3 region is CAIRIHTGDEQYF. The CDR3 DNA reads TGTGCCATCAGGATACATACAGGGGACGAGCAGTACTTC.

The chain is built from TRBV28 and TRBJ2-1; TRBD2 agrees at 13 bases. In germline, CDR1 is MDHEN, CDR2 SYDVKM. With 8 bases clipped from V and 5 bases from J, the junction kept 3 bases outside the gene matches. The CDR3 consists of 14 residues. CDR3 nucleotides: TGTGCCAGCCAAACTAGCGGGAGGGACAATGAGCAGTTCTTC. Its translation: CASQTSGRDNEQFF.

The CDR3 here is CASSFEPAGGPDKNIQYF. Written as DNA, the CDR3 is TGTGCCAGCAGCTTCGAACCCGCGGGAGGGCCGGACAAAAACATTCAGTACTTC. This chain joins TRBV7-3 and TRBJ2-4, with TRBD2 matching 9 bases. This CDR3 spans 18 amino acids. Germline CDR1 SGHTA, CDR2 FQGTGA. The V and J ends lost 3 bases and 3 bases, in that order; junction bases with no gene match: 12. The entire variable domain, with the rest obtained from reference TRBV7-3 and TRBJ2-4, is as follows: GAGVSQTPSNKVTEKGKYVELRCDPISGHTALYWYRQSLGQGPEFLIYFQGTGAADDSGLPNDRFFAVRPEGSVSTLKIQRTERGDSAVYLCASSFEPAGGPDKNIQYFGAGTRLSVL.

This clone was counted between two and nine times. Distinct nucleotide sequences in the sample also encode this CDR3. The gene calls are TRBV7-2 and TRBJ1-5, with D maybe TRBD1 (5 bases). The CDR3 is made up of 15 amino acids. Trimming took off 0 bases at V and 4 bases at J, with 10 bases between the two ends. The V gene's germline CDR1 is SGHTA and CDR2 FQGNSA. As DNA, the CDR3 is TGTGCCAGCAGCTTAGCAGCGGGGGGAAATCAGCCCCAGCATTTT. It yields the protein CASSLAAGGNQPQHF.

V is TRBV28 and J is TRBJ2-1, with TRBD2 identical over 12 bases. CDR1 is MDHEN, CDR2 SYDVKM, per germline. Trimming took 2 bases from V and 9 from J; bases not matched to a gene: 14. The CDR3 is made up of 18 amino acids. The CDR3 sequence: CASSLPFRLASGRGEQFF. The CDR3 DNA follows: TGTGCCAGCAGTTTACCCTTCCGGTTAGCTAGCGGGAGGGGTGAGCAGTTCTTC.

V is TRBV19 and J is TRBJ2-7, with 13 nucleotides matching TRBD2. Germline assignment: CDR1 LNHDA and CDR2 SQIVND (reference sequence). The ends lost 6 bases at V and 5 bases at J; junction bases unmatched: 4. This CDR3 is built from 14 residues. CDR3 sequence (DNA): TGTGCCAGTAGCCCGGGACTAGCGGGAAACGAGCAGTACTTC. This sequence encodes CASSPGLAGNEQYF.

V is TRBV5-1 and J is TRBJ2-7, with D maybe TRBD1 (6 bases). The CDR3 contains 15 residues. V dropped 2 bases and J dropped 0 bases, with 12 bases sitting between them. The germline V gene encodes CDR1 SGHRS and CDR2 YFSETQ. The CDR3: CASSFTGLPSYEQYF. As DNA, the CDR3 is TGCGCCAGCAGCTTTACAGGGCTCCCCTCCTACGAGCAGTACTTC.

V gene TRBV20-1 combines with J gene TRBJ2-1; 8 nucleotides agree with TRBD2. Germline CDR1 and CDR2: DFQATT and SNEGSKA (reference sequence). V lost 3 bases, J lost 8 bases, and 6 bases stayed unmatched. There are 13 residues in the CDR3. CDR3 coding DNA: TGCAGTGCTAGTGTAGCGGGATACGATGAGCAGTTCTTC. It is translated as CSASVAGYDEQFF.

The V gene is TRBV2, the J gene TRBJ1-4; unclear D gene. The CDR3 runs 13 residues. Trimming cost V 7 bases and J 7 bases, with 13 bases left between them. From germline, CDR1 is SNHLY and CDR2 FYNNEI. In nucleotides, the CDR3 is TGTGCCAGCAATCGGGCGGGTGGTGAAAAACTGTTTTTT. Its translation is CASNRAGGEKLFF.

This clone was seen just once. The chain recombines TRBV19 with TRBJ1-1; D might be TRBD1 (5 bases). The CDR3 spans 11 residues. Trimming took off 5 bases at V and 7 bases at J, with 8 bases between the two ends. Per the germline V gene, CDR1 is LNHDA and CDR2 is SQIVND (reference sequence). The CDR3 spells CASSGDYEAFF. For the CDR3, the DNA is TGTGCCAGTAGTGGGGACTATGAAGCTTTCTTT.

CDR3 sequence (DNA): TGCAGCGTTGCCAGGGTGGGAGGCACTGAAGCTTTCTTT. Protein: CSVARVGGTEAFF. The chain links TRBV29-1 to TRBJ1-1; maybe TRBD1 (5 bases). Germline V gene lookup returns CDR1 SQVTM and CDR2 ANQGSEA. Trimming removed 4 bases at V and 4 bases at J, with 13 bases between. This CDR3 is 13 amino acids long.

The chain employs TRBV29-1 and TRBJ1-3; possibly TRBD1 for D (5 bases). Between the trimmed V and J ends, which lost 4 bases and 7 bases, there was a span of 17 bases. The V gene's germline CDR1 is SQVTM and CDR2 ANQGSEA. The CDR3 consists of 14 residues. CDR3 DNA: TGCAGCGTTGCGATTGGGCCCCCAGGGAACACCATATATTTT. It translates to CSVAIGPPGNTIYF. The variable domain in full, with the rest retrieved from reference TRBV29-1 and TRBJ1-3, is SAVISQKPSRDICQRGTSLTIQCQVDSQVTMMFWYRQQPGQSLTLIATANQGSEATYESGFVIDKFPISRPNLTFSTLTVSNMSPEDSSIYLCSVAIGPPGNTIYFGEGSWLTVV.

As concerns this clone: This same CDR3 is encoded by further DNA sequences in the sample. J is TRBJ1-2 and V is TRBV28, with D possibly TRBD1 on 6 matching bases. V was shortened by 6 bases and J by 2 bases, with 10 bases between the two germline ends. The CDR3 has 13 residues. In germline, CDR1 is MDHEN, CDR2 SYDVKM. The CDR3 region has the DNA TGTGCCAGCAGATCGGGACAAAACTATGGCTACACCTTC. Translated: CASRSGQNYGYTF.

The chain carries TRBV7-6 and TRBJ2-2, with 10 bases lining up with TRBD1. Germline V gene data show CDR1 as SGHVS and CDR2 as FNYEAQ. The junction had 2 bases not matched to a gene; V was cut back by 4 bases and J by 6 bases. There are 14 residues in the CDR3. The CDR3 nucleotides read TGTGCCAGCAGCTGGACAGGGGGAGCCGGGGAGCTGTTTTTT. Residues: CASSWTGGAGELFF.